This passage covers 8 T cell receptor beta chains from one sample sequenced in a study of OX40 agonist ivuxolimab in advanced cancers. The repertoire was sequenced with immunoSEQ multiplex PCR; TCRdb's copy has only in-frame clones and lacks some. This sample has some 77,000 clones, with more than 90% found just once. The sequencing here drew on CD4+ or CD8+ T cells sorted from blood, taken in a trial of the OX40 agonist ivuxolimab. These receptors all come from an adult with an advanced solid tumor such as melanoma, head and neck, liver or kidney cancer.

The J gene is TRBJ2-7, the V gene TRBV19; perhaps TRBD2 as D (5 bases). This CDR3 region has 15 residues. CDR1 and CDR2 from the germline V gene are LNHDA and SQIVND (reference sequence). Deletions cut 6 bases from V and 5 bases from J, with 20 bases between. CDR3 sequence reads: CASSGLGWELNEQYF. CDR3 sequence (DNA): TGTGCCAGTAGCGGTCTCGGGTGGGAGTTAAACGAGCAGTACTTC.

The count of this clone is one. The genes are TRBV7-2 and TRBJ2-1, with D tentatively TRBD2 (5 bases). The CDR3 is 15 residues long. Germline loops: CDR1 SGHTA, CDR2 FQGNSA. With 5 bases removed from V and 2 bases from J, the gap between germline ends came to 13 bases. Written as DNA, the CDR3 is TGTGCCAGCAGCGTGGCACGGGGAACCTACAATGAGCAGTTCTTC. Its protein is CASSVARGTYNEQFF.

V usage is TRBV18 and J usage is TRBJ2-4; 9 bases line up with TRBD2. This CDR3 has 14 residues. Germline V CDR1 and CDR2: KGHSH, LQKENI. Trimming cost V 6 bases and J 8 bases; bases outside gene matches: 8. The CDR3 DNA follows: TGTGCCAGCTCTCCCGTTAGCGGGAGTTACATTCAGTACTTC. Translated: CASSPVSGSYIQYF.

The chain has TRBV14 and TRBJ2-3; D is uncertain. Trimming stripped 6 bases from V and 0 bases from J, with 22 bases between. Germline V gene sequence: CDR1 SGHDN, CDR2 FVKESK. The CDR3 runs to 18 residues. CDR3 region: CASSPGRKHPPSTDTQYF. The CDR3 DNA follows: TGTGCCAGCAGTCCCGGCAGGAAACATCCCCCTAGCACAGATACGCAGTATTTT. The variable domain in full, completed from reference TRBV14 and TRBJ2-3, reads EAGVTQFPSHSVIEKGQTVTLRCDPISGHDNLYWYRRVMGKEIKFLLHFVKESKQDESGMPNNRFLAERTGGTYSTLKVQPAELEDSGVYFCASSPGRKHPPSTDTQYFGPGTRLTVL.

This clone appeared once. The chain combines TRBV9 with TRBJ2-3, with a weak D call TRBD2 (5 bases). Deletions cut 7 bases from V and 3 bases from J, with 6 bases between. In germline, CDR1 is SGDLS, CDR2 YYNGEE. CDR3 length equals 11 residues. CDR3 in amino acids: CASGETDTQYF. CDR3 nucleotides: TGTGCCAGCGGGGAGACAGATACGCAGTATTTT.

This clone was counted once. This chain joins TRBV29-1 and TRBJ2-3; possibly TRBD1 or TRBD2 for D (6 bases each). Per germline, CDR1 SQVTM and CDR2 ANQGSEA. The V and J ends lost 4 bases and 2 bases respectively, with 13 bases between them. The CDR3 covers 14 residues. The CDR3 loop is CSVARGASTDTQYF. DNA of the CDR3: TGCAGCGTTGCGAGGGGGGCATCCACAGATACGCAGTATTTT.

This clone was seen a single time. The chain has TRBV7-9 and TRBJ2-5; 11 nucleotides match TRBD2. This CDR3 region has 15 residues. The germline gives CDR1 SEHNR, CDR2 FQNEAQ (reference sequence). The trim removed 1 base at V and 4 bases at J, leaving 2 bases unmatched. For the CDR3, the DNA is TGTGCCAGCAGCTTAGGGGGACTAGCGGTAGAGACCCAGTACTTC. Amino acid sequence: CASSLGGLAVETQYF.

This sequence joins TRBV6-1 and TRBJ1-4; TRBD1 matches at 7 bases. Germline V lookup: CDR1 MNHNS, CDR2 SASEGT. Trimming cost V 4 bases and J 5 bases; bases outside gene matches: 7. The CDR3 runs 15 residues. CDR3 bases: TGTGCCAGCAGTGGGATGACAGGGCGGAATGAAAAACTGTTTTTT. As protein: CASSGMTGRNEKLFF.